This T cell receptor (beta chain) was sequenced for a study of blood T cell repertoires in COVID-19. Study overall: PBMCs, B-cell-depleted T cells, or T cells provided the cDNA or gDNA that made up the material.

Original analysis: Amplifying reference gene primers gave estimates of nucleated cell counts. The table came from immunoSEQ multiplex PCR; TCRdb's copy has only in-frame clones and leaves some out. That table gives V, J and clone size, and the DNA gave D and trimming. The sample includes under 45,000 clones, 70% to 80% of them seen just once. This clone was recorded only once. With 4 bases removed from V and 6 bases from J, the gap between germline ends came to 19 bases. In germline, CDR1 is SGDLS, CDR2 YYNGEE. The CDR3 contains 16 residues. The V call is TRBV9, the J call TRBJ2-2; D is possibly TRBD2 (5 bases). This clonotype originated in a man in his sixties with active COVID-19. Input material: peripheral blood. In nucleotides, the CDR3 is TGTGCCAGCAGCCTTACTAGTCAGGTGGTTCCCGGGGAGCTGTTTTTT. Translation: CASSLTSQVVPGELFF.